One TCR beta chain is described in this entry. The ends were cut back, 5 bases at V and 7 bases at J, with 15 bases in the middle. Germline V CDR1 and CDR2: MNHNS, SASEGT. CDR3 length equals 14 residues. These data are taken from a study of blood T cell repertoires in COVID-19. Method: immunoSEQ multiplex PCR; TCRdb's copy keeps in-frame clones and lacks some. Among 150,000 to 250,000 clones listed, 85% to 95% were seen once. The sequenced material came from peripheral blood. The chain is built from TRBV6-1 and TRBJ1-5; maybe TRBD1 (5 bases). The clonotype comes from a man aged 25-45 years with COVID-19, enrolled during active disease. In nucleotides, the CDR3 is TGTGCCAGCAGTTTGACAGCCTCTGGGCAGCCCCAGCATTTT. Amino acid sequence: CASSLTASGQPQHF.